This T cell receptor beta chain was obtained from a study of T cell responses to AZD1222 COVID-19 vaccine. Overall study: Pooled samples include second doses given at about 4 or 12 weeks. Overall study findings and caveats: Repertoire collection took place solely once the T cell response had peaked. The number of AZD1222 recipients seropositive at baseline was only five to seven.

This clone showed up just a few times. Its antigen is currently unknown. The CDR3 has 16 residues. Trimming removed 4 bases at V and 8 bases at J, with 18 bases between. Germline CDR1 is LGHDT and CDR2 is YNNKEL (reference sequence). Generated by immunoSEQ multiplex PCR, the TCRdb table keeps only in-frame clones and is missing some. The sample yields 90,000 to 130,000 clones, around 89% seen once. Sequenced here: peripheral blood, sampled on day 0 of AZD1222 vaccination. The receptor's source is an adult in good health. This rearrangement joins TRBV3-1 (or the pseudogene TRBV3-2) to TRBJ1-6; D gene ambiguous. The DNA of the CDR3 is TGTGCCAGCAGCCTGAACCCCCGCGGATTAGATTCACCCCTCCACTTT. This translates into CASSLNPRGLDSPLHF.